A selection of T cell receptor beta chains follows, all from one sample in a study of cytomegalovirus exposure and HLA in healthy donors. Sequenced by immunoSEQ multiplex PCR; TCRdb stores in-frame clones only, minus some. The sample table sets out 200,000 to 250,000 clones. The sample consisted of PBMCs. The receptors derive from a woman aged 30 to 39 in good health and CMV-seropositive. CDR3s include the opening cysteine and the closing phenylalanine or tryptophan.

cdr3_aa: CASSLAPGQGYTIYF
v_call: TRBV7-2
j_call: TRBJ1-3

cdr3_aa: CASSQKGEVTSPSNEQFF
v_call: TRBV4-1
j_call: TRBJ2-1

cdr3_aa: CASSLRGSTEAFF
v_call: TRBV27
j_call: TRBJ1-1

cdr3_aa: CASSHGLAGVGGELFF
v_call: TRBV4-3
j_call: TRBJ2-2

cdr3_aa: CASSQGWGVLAGVEQYF
v_call: TRBV4-1
j_call: TRBJ2-7

cdr3_aa: CASSQGGGRVRETQYF
v_call: TRBV7-2
j_call: TRBJ2-5

cdr3_aa: CASSQAGLAGTDTQYF
v_call: TRBV4-3
j_call: TRBJ2-3

cdr3_aa: CASSPKGQIYTGELFF
v_call: TRBV7-9
j_call: TRBJ2-2

cdr3_aa: CASRGGESYNEQFF
v_call: TRBV28
j_call: TRBJ2-1

cdr3_aa: CATSRGYNEQFF
v_call: TRBV27
j_call: TRBJ2-1